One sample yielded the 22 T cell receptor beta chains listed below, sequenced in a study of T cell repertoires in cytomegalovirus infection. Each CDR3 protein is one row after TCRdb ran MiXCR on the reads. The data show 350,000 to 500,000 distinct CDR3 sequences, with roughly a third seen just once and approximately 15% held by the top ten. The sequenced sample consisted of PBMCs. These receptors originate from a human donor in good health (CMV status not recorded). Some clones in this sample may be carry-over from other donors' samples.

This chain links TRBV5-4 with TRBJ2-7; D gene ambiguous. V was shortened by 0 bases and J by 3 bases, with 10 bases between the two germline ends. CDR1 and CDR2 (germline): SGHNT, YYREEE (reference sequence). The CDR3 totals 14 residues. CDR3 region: CASSLEHQGYEQYF. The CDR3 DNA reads TGTGCCAGCAGCTTGGAACACCAAGGCTACGAGCAGTACTTC.

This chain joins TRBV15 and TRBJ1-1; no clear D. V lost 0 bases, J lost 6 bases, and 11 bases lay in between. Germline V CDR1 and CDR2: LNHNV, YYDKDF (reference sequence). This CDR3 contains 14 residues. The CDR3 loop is CATSRDGGIPEAFF. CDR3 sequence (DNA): TGTGCCACCAGCAGAGATGGAGGGATCCCTGAAGCTTTCTTT.

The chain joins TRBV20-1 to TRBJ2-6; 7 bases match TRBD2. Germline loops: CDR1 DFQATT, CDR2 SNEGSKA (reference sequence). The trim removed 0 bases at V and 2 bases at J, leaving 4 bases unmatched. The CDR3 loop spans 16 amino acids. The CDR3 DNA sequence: TGCAGTGCTAGAGATATGGGGAGGGCTGGGGCCAACGTCCTGACTTTC. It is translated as CSARDMGRAGANVLTF.

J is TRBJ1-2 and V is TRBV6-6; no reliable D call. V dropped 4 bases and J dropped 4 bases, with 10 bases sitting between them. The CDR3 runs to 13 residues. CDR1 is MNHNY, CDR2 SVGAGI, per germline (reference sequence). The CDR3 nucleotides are TGTGCCAGCAGTTCTCAGGCATCCTATGGCTACACCTTC. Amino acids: CASSSQASYGYTF.

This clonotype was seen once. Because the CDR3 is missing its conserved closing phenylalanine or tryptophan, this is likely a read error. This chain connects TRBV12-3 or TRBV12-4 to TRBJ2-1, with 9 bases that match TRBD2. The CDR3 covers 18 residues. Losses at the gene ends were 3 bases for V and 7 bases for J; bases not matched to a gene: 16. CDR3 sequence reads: CASSFFPISAGGGNEQFL. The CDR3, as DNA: TGTGCCAGCAGTTTTTTCCCCATCTCAGCGGGGGGCGGAAATGAGCAGTTCTTA.

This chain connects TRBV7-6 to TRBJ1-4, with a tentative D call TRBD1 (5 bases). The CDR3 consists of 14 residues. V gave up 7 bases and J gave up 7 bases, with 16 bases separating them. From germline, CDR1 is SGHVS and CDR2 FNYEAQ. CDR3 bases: TGTGCCAGCACCCACCCGGGGGAAGGTGAAAAACTGTTTTTT. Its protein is CASTHPGEGEKLFF.

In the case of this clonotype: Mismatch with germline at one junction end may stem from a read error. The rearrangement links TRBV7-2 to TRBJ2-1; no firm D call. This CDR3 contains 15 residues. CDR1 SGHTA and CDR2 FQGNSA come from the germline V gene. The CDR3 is CASSLSKNSYKEQFF. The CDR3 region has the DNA TGTGCCAGCAGCCTGAGTAAGAACTCCTACAAGGAGCAGTTCTTC. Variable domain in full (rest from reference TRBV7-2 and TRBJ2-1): GAGVSQSPSNKVTEKGKDVELRCDPISGHTALYWYRQSLGQGLEFLIYFQGNSAPDKSGLPSDRFSAERTGGSVSTLTIQRTQQEDSAVYLCASSLSKNSYKEQFFGPGTRLTVL.

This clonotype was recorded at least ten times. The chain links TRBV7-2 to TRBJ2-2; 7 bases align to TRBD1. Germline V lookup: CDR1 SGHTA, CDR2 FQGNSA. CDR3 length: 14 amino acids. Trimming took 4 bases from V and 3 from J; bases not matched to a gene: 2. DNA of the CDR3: TGTGCCAGCAGCTCCGACAGGGACACCGGGGAGCTGTTTTTT. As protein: CASSSDRDTGELFF.

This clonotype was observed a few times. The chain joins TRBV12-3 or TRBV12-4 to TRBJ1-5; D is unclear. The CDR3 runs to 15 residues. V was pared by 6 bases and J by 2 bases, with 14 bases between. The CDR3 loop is CASSSLRVGNQPQHF. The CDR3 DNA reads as TGTGCCAGCAGCTCCCTGAGGGTCGGCAATCAGCCCCAGCATTTT.

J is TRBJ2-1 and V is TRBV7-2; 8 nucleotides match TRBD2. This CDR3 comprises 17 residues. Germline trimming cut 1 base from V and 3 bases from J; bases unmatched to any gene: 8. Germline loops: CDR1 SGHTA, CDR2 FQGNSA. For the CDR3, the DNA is TGTGCCAGCAGCTTAGGGGGGTCGGGGGGGGACTACAATGAGCAGTTCTTC. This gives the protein CASSLGGSGGDYNEQFF.

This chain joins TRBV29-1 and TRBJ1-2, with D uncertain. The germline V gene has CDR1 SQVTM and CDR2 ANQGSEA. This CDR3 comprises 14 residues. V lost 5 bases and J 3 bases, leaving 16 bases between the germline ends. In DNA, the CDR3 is TGCAGCGTTCTTACTCGAGGGTCTGACTATGGCTACACCTTC. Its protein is CSVLTRGSDYGYTF.

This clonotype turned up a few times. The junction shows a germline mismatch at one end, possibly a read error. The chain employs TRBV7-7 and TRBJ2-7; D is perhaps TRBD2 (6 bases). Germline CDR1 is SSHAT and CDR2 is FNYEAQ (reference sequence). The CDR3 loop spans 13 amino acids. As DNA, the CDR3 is TGTGCTAGCAGCTTATTCGGGGGCTACGAGCAGTACTTC. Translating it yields CASSLFGGYEQYF.

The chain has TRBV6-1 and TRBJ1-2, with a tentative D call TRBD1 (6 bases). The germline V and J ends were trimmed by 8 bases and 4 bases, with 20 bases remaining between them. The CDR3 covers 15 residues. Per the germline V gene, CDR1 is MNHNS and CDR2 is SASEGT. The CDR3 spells CASLDSSRGGYGYTF. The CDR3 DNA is TGTGCCAGCCTAGATTCCTCCAGGGGAGGCTATGGCTACACCTTC.

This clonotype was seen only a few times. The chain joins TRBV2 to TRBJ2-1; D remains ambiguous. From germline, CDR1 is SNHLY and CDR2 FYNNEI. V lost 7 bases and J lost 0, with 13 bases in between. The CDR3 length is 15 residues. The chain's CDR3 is CASKKDRSSYNEQFF. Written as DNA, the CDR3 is TGTGCCAGCAAAAAAGACCGGAGCTCCTACAATGAGCAGTTCTTC. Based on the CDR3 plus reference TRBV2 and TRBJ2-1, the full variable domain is EPEVTQTPSHQVTQMGQEVILRCVPISNHLYFYWYRQILGQKVEFLVSFYNNEISEKSEIFDDQFSVERPDGSNFTLKIRSTKLEDSAMYFCASKKDRSSYNEQFFGPGTRLTVL.

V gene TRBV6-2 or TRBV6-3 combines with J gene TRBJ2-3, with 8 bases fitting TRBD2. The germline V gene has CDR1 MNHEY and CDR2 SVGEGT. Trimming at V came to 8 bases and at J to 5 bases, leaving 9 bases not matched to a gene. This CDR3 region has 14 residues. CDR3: CASGTRGVRDTQYF. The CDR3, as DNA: TGTGCCAGCGGTACGCGGGGGGTCCGAGATACGCAGTATTTT.

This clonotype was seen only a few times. CDR3 loop: CASKPRETDYNEQFF. The CDR3 nucleotides read TGTGCCAGCAAGCCCCGGGAAACAGACTACAATGAGCAGTTCTTC. This chain links TRBV6-2 or TRBV6-3 with TRBJ2-1, with D tentatively TRBD2 (5 bases). The length of the CDR3 is 15 residues. V gave up 7 bases and J gave up 3 bases, with 16 bases separating them. From germline, CDR1 is MNHEY and CDR2 SVGEGT.

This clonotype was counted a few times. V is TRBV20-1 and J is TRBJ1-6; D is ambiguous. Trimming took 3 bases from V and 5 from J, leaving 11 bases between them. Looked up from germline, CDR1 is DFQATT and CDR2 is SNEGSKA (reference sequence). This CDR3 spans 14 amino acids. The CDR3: CSASGTEDNSPLHF. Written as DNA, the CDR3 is TGCAGTGCTAGCGGTACAGAGGATAATTCACCCCTCCACTTT.

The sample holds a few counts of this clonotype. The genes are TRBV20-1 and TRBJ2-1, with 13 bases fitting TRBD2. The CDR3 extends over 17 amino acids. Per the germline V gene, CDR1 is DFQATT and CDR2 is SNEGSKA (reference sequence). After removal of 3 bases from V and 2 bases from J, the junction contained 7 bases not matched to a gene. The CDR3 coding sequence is TGCAGTGCTAGGCTAATAACTAGCGGGGGGGCCTACAATGAGCAGTTCTTC. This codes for CSARLITSGGAYNEQFF.

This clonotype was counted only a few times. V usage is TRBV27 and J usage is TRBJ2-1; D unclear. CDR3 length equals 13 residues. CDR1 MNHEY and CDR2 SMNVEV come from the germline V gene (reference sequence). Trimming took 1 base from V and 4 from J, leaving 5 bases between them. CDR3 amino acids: CASSLWPYNEQFF. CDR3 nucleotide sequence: TGTGCCAGCAGTTTATGGCCATACAATGAGCAGTTCTTC.

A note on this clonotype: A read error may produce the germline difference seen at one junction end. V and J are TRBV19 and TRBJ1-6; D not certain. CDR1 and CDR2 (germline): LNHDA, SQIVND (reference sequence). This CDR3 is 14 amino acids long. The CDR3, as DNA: TGTGCCAGTAGCGAGGCCGGGTTTAATTCACCCCGCCACTTT. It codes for CASSEAGFNSPRHF.

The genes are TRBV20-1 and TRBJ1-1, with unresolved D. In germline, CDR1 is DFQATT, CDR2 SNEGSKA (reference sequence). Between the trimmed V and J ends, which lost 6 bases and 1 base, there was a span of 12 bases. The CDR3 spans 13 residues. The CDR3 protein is CSAASDPNTEAFF. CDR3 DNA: TGCAGTGCAGCTAGCGACCCGAACACTGAAGCTTTCTTT.

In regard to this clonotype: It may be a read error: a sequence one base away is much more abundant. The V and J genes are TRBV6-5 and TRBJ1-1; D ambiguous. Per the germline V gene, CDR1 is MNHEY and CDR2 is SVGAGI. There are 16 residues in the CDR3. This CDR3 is CARSYRSSLRDTEAFF. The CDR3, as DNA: TGTGCCCGCAGTTATCGGTCGTCCCTTCGGGACACTGAAGCTTTCTTT.